The 30 T cell receptor beta chains listed next were all sequenced from one sample in a study of shared clonotypes between healthy human individuals. Naive-designated CD8 cells lacked CD45RO, were positively enriched for CCR7, and omitted terminally differentiated effector memory CD45RA+ cells. Here immunoSEQ multiplex PCR was the method, and the copy in TCRdb shows in-frame clones only, minus some. The profile shows about 2.1 million clones, approximately 94% of them singletons. The sample consisted of naive CD8+ T cells from PBMCs. These receptors all come from a man aged 18 to 30 in good health. Some clones in this sample may be carry-over from other donors' samples.

V usage is TRBV11-2 and J usage is TRBJ2-3, with D possibly being TRBD2 (6 bases). The V gene lost 7 bases and the J gene lost 6 bases, with 17 bases spanning the gap. Germline CDR1 SGHAT, CDR2 FQNNGV. The CDR3 consists of 14 residues. DNA of the CDR3: TGTGCCAGCACCGTGGGGGGTTCGGCGGATACGCAGTATTTT. It encodes CASTVGGSADTQYF.

The J gene is TRBJ2-7, the V gene TRBV28; TRBD2 matches at 9 bases. Germline V gene data show CDR1 as MDHEN and CDR2 as SYDVKM. This CDR3 is built from 15 residues. V gave up 6 bases and J gave up 3 bases; unmatched junction bases: 9. The CDR3 protein is CASRRPAGGSYEQYF. DNA for the CDR3: TGTGCCAGCAGGAGACCAGCGGGAGGTAGCTACGAGCAGTACTTC.

Comment on this clone: Within the sample, other DNA sequences also encode this same CDR3. CDR3 loop: CASSLRGGSYNEQFF. CDR3 nucleotides: TGTGCCAGCAGCCTCAGGGGCGGCTCCTACAATGAGCAGTTCTTC. This chain uses TRBV11-3 with TRBJ2-1; D possibly corresponds to TRBD1 (6 bases). CDR1 SGHNT and CDR2 YENEEA come from the germline V gene. Trimming stripped 5 bases from V and 0 bases from J, with 11 bases between. The CDR3 loop spans 15 amino acids. Looking up the rest from reference TRBV11-3 and TRBJ2-1 gives the full variable domain: EAGVVQSPRYKIIEKKQPVAFWCNPISGHNTLYWYLQNLGQGPELLIRYENEEAVDDSQLPKDRFSAERLKGVDSTLKIQPAELGDSAVYLCASSLRGGSYNEQFFGPGTRLTVL.

The rearrangement joins TRBV7-8 to TRBJ2-7, with TRBD2 matching over 11 bases. This CDR3 has 18 amino acids. The germline V gene encodes CDR1 SGHVS and CDR2 FQNEAQ. J was trimmed by 1 base and V by 2 bases; bases with no gene match: 10. CDR3 sequence reads: CASSLLAGGDLGSYEQYF. Written as DNA, the CDR3 is TGTGCCAGCAGCTTACTAGCGGGAGGCGACCTTGGGTCCTACGAGCAGTACTTC.

V usage is TRBV7-9 and J usage is TRBJ1-2; possible D gene TRBD1, 5 bases. CDR1 is SEHNR and CDR2 is FQNEAQ in the germline V gene (reference sequence). The CDR3 runs 13 residues. V was cut by 7 bases and J by 4 bases, with 13 bases left in between. CDR3 sequence: CASTPGRGYGYTF. The CDR3 bases are TGTGCCAGCACCCCCGGGAGGGGCTATGGCTACACCTTC.

The chain recombines TRBV28 with TRBJ2-1, with D possibly being TRBD2 (6 bases). The CDR3 runs to 15 residues. Between the trimmed V and J ends, which lost 3 bases and 4 bases, there was a span of 13 bases. Germline CDR1 is MDHEN and CDR2 is SYDVKM. CDR3 protein: CASSFGGDGYNEQFF. The CDR3 nucleotides read TGTGCCAGCAGTTTCGGAGGGGACGGGTACAATGAGCAGTTCTTC.

J is TRBJ1-1 and V is TRBV13; the D gene is possibly TRBD1 (5 bases). Germline loops: CDR1 PRHDT, CDR2 FYEKMQ (reference sequence). Trimming took off 3 bases at V and 7 bases at J, with 12 bases between the two ends. The CDR3 sequence is 13 residues long. CDR3 sequence reads: CASSLHNRNEAFF. DNA for the CDR3: TGTGCCAGCAGCTTGCACAACAGGAATGAAGCTTTCTTT.

The CDR3 protein is CASSSLLIYYEQYF. DNA of the CDR3: TGTGCCAGCAGTTCCCTTTTGATCTACTACGAGCAGTACTTC. The chain uses TRBV28 and TRBJ2-7; D unclear. CDR3 size: 14 residues. V lost 4 bases and J lost 3, with 13 bases in between. Germline values: CDR1 MDHEN, CDR2 SYDVKM.

With respect to this clone: Other DNA sequences in this sample translate to the same CDR3. The chain employs TRBV29-1 and TRBJ2-1; D not certain. Germline lookup yields CDR1 SQVTM and CDR2 ANQGSEA. The CDR3 extends over 11 amino acids. V was shortened by 0 bases and J by 7 bases, with 4 bases between the two germline ends. CDR3 in amino acids: CSVEDVNEQFF. DNA of the CDR3: TGCAGCGTTGAAGATGTAAATGAGCAGTTCTTC.

CDR3 nucleotide sequence: TGCGCCAGCAGACCTCTAGGGGGGCAGTTCTTC. Encoded protein: CASRPLGGQFF. This chain connects TRBV5-1 to TRBJ2-1, with D perhaps TRBD1 (6 bases). Trimming removed 5 bases at V and 12 bases at J, with 12 bases between. This CDR3 has 11 residues. Germline V gene lookup returns CDR1 SGHRS and CDR2 YFSETQ.

The J gene is TRBJ2-7, the V gene TRBV15; TRBD1 matches at 8 bases. After removal of 3 bases from V and 1 base from J, the junction contained 5 bases not matched to a gene. The germline V gene has CDR1 LNHNV and CDR2 YYDKDF (reference sequence). There are 15 residues in the CDR3. The CDR3 reads CATSSGQGISYEQYF. CDR3 in DNA: TGTGCCACCAGCAGCGGACAGGGAATATCCTACGAGCAGTACTTC.

The chain uses TRBV28 and TRBJ2-3; 9 bases align to TRBD2. The germline CDR1 and CDR2 sequences are MDHEN and SYDVKM. Trimming at V came to 4 bases and at J to 1 base, leaving 6 bases not matched to a gene. CDR3 length: 16 amino acids. The DNA of the CDR3 is TGTGCCAGCAGTTCTCAGCGGGAGGACGGCACAGATACGCAGTATTTT. This gives the protein CASSSQREDGTDTQYF. Together with reference TRBV28 and TRBJ2-3, the CDR3 gives the full variable domain: DVKVTQSSRYLVKRTGEKVFLECVQDMDHENMFWYRQDPGLGLRLIYFSYDVKMKEKGDIPEGYSVSREKKERFSLILESASTNQTSMYLCASSSQREDGTDTQYFGPGTRLTVL.

V is TRBV6-6 and J is TRBJ1-1; D call uncertain. V gave up 6 bases and J gave up 8 bases, with 10 bases separating them. Germline-derived CDR1 and CDR2 are MNHNY and SVGAGI (reference sequence). CDR3 size: 11 residues. CDR3: CASRSPPEAFF. The CDR3 region has the DNA TGTGCCAGCAGATCCCCGCCAGAAGCTTTCTTT.

This clone was seen a single time. This same CDR3 is encoded by further DNA sequences in the sample. V gene TRBV27 combines with J gene TRBJ1-1, with D uncertain. With 1 base removed from V and 0 bases from J, the gap between germline ends came to 9 bases. The CDR3 runs to 15 residues. Germline V lookup: CDR1 MNHEY, CDR2 SMNVEV (reference sequence). This CDR3 reads CASSLLGGMNTEAFF. The CDR3, as DNA: TGTGCCAGCAGTTTATTAGGAGGTATGAACACTGAAGCTTTCTTT.

With respect to this clone: Other DNA sequences of this sample code for an identical CDR3. V gene TRBV5-4 combines with J gene TRBJ2-7; no clear D gene. CDR1 and CDR2 (germline): SGHNT, YYREEE (reference sequence). Deletions cut 3 bases from V and 3 bases from J, with 4 bases between. CDR3 length equals 11 residues. CDR3 nucleotide sequence: TGTGCCAGCAGCTCCAGCTACGAGCAGTACTTC. It translates to CASSSSYEQYF.

The chain recombines TRBV28 with TRBJ1-4; D is ambiguous. Trimming stripped 3 bases from V and 8 bases from J, with 13 bases between. The CDR3 consists of 14 residues. Germline CDR1 and CDR2: MDHEN and SYDVKM. This CDR3 reads CASSLEVGNEKLFF. The CDR3 DNA is TGTGCCAGCAGTTTGGAGGTGGGGAACGAAAAACTGTTTTTT. Full variable domain (outside the CDR3, taken from reference TRBV28 and TRBJ1-4): DVKVTQSSRYLVKRTGEKVFLECVQDMDHENMFWYRQDPGLGLRLIYFSYDVKMKEKGDIPEGYSVSREKKERFSLILESASTNQTSMYLCASSLEVGNEKLFFGSGTQLSVL.

This chain uses TRBV5-8 with TRBJ2-5; no clear D gene. The V gene's germline CDR1 is SGHTS and CDR2 YDEGEE. CDR3 length equals 12 residues. With 0 bases removed from V and 6 bases from J, the gap between germline ends came to 6 bases. DNA for the CDR3: TGTGCCAGCAGCTTGGACGGAAAGACCCAGTACTTC. It encodes CASSLDGKTQYF.

The V and J genes are TRBV4-1 and TRBJ1-2; possible D gene TRBD1, 5 bases. The ends were cut back, 0 bases at V and 5 bases at J, with 13 bases in the middle. Germline-derived CDR1 and CDR2 are MGHRA and YSYEKL. This CDR3 is built from 15 residues. CDR3 in DNA: TGCGCCAGCAGCCAAGACGTTGGGGGGATTTATGGCTACACCTTC. This gives the protein CASSQDVGGIYGYTF.

The chain joins TRBV9 to TRBJ1-2; TRBD1 is a possible D gene (5 bases). V was shortened by 3 bases and J by 6 bases, with 15 bases between the two germline ends. Germline V gives CDR1 SGDLS, CDR2 YYNGEE. The CDR3 totals 14 residues. CDR3 in DNA: TGTGCCAGCAGCGCCGGGGGGACCGCAGATGGCTACACCTTC. Amino acids: CASSAGGTADGYTF.

Remarks on this clone: The sample contains more than one DNA sequence encoding this CDR3. The chain uses TRBV5-6 and TRBJ2-7; the D call may be TRBD1 or TRBD2 (5 bases each). The CDR3 totals 12 residues. The V gene lost 0 bases and the J gene lost 6 bases, with 7 bases spanning the gap. Germline CDR1 SGHDT, CDR2 YYEEEE. The CDR3 here is CASSLGDREQYF. The CDR3 nucleotides are TGTGCCAGCAGCTTGGGGGACCGCGAGCAGTACTTC. The full variable domain, rest sourced from reference TRBV5-6 and TRBJ2-7, is DAGVTQSPTHLIKTRGQQVTLRCSPKSGHDTVSWYQQALGQGPQFIFQYYEEEERQRGNFPDRFSGHQFPNYSSELNVNALLLGDSALYLCASSLGDREQYFGPGTRLTVT.

This chain connects TRBV15 to TRBJ2-1; TRBD2 matches at 9 bases. V shed 5 bases and J 7 bases; nucleotides not matched to a gene: 12. Germline-derived CDR1 and CDR2 are LNHNV and YYDKDF (reference sequence). The CDR3 sequence is 16 residues long. CDR3 nucleotide sequence: TGTGCCACCAGCTCCCTAGCGGGGTGGGGCCCTAATGAGCAGTTCTTC. This translates into CATSSLAGWGPNEQFF.

The chain joins TRBV5-1 to TRBJ2-3; the D gene is possibly TRBD2 (7 bases). The CDR3 sequence is 15 residues long. V dropped 0 bases and J dropped 4 bases, with 12 bases sitting between them. Germline lookup yields CDR1 SGHRS and CDR2 YFSETQ. The CDR3 DNA reads as TGCGCCAGCAGCTTGGAGGGGGGGCGTGCAGATACGCAGTATTTT. Encoded protein: CASSLEGGRADTQYF.

This clone was seen once. The chain recombines TRBV20-1 with TRBJ2-5; 7 nucleotides line up with TRBD2. Germline V CDR1 and CDR2: DFQATT, SNEGSKA (reference sequence). The V segment lost 8 bases and the J segment 5 bases; nucleotides outside the gene matches: 2. The CDR3 is made up of 10 amino acids. Here the CDR3 DNA reads TGCAGTCCCGGGGGGGAGACCCAGTACTTC. This translates into CSPGGETQYF.

V usage is TRBV28 and J usage is TRBJ1-5; TRBD1 aligns across 7 bases. CDR3 size: 15 residues. The germline V gene has CDR1 MDHEN and CDR2 SYDVKM. The trim removed 3 bases at V and 6 bases at J, leaving 8 bases unmatched. The CDR3 nucleotides read TGTGCCAGCAGTTTTAGGCAGGGGGGGAGTCAGCCCCAGCATTTT. Its protein product is CASSFRQGGSQPQHF.

This chain links TRBV30 with TRBJ1-1; no reliable D call. Germline V CDR1 and CDR2: GTSNPN, SVGIG (reference sequence). V dropped 4 bases and J dropped 7 bases, with 13 bases sitting between them. This CDR3 spans 12 amino acids. The CDR3 coding sequence is TGTGCCTGGAATCTGGGGTCGAATGAAGCTTTCTTT. Translating it yields CAWNLGSNEAFF.

This clone was observed once. V is TRBV6-4 and J is TRBJ1-1; 9 positions agree with TRBD1. The germline CDR1 and CDR2 sequences are MRHNA and SNTAGT. The ends lost 2 bases at V and 4 bases at J; junction bases unmatched: 23. The CDR3 has 21 residues. CDR3 region: CASSDGGTGQEHTGRRTEAFF. CDR3 bases: TGTGCCAGCAGTGACGGGGGGACAGGGCAGGAGCATACAGGGCGACGCACTGAAGCTTTCTTT.

Of note for this clone: The same CDR3 also results from other DNA sequences found in this sample. The chain links TRBV4-3 to TRBJ2-1; D perhaps matches TRBD2 (6 bases). Trimming took off 3 bases at V and 0 bases at J, with 9 bases between the two ends. The CDR3 loop spans 15 amino acids. Germline CDR1 is LGHNA and CDR2 is YSLEER. The DNA of the CDR3 is TGCGCCAGCAGCCAGGGACTGGTCTCCTACAATGAGCAGTTCTTC. It codes for CASSQGLVSYNEQFF.

This chain connects TRBV27 to TRBJ2-7; 9 bases are shared with TRBD1. V lost 2 bases, J lost 6 bases, and 8 bases stayed unmatched. CDR1 and CDR2 (germline): MNHEY, SMNVEV (reference sequence). The CDR3 has 15 residues. CDR3 sequence reads: CASSLRGTGLSEQYF. CDR3 nucleotides: TGTGCCAGCAGTTTACGGGGGACAGGGTTATCCGAGCAGTACTTC.

The rearrangement links TRBV28 to TRBJ2-1; a possible D gene is TRBD2 (5 bases). V lost 6 bases to trimming and J lost 8 bases, with 23 bases between them. Germline CDR1 and CDR2: MDHEN and SYDVKM. CDR3 length equals 16 residues. CDR3 in amino acids: CASSPARVGVEDEQFF. The CDR3 DNA sequence: TGTGCCAGCAGCCCGGCGCGGGTGGGAGTTGAAGATGAGCAGTTCTTC.

V usage is TRBV10-3 and J usage is TRBJ1-3, with TRBD1 matching over 7 bases. V was clipped by 7 bases and J by 6 bases; unmatched bases: 9. This CDR3 has 14 residues. Looked up from germline, CDR1 is ENHRY and CDR2 is SYGVKD. CDR3 bases: TGTGCCATCACCCTTGACAGGGCTGAAAACACCATATATTTT. This gives the protein CAITLDRAENTIYF.